This entry lists 15 T cell receptor beta chains sequenced from one sample in a study of cytomegalovirus exposure and HLA in healthy donors. The PCR contained 60 Vbeta and 13 Jbeta primers. Produced via immunoSEQ multiplex PCR; TCRdb's table is partial and in-frame only. The sample carries approximately 180,000 clones, approximately 78% recorded once. The sample was PBMCs. The receptor set was obtained from a woman aged 45-65 years in good health and CMV-seropositive.

The V call is TRBV12-5, the J call TRBJ1-1; D gene unclear. This CDR3 has 17 residues. V gave up 1 base and J gave up 3 bases, with 18 bases separating them. CDR1 LGHNT and CDR2 FRNRAP come from the germline V gene. Written as DNA, the CDR3 is TGTGCTAGTGGTTTGGCGGGAGCGTCTCTTTGGGACACTGAAGCTTTCTTT. It yields the protein CASGLAGASLWDTEAFF.

A remark on this clone: The CDR3 does not close with the conserved phenylalanine or tryptophan, likely indicating a read error. V is TRBV7-9 and J is TRBJ2-7; perhaps TRBD1 as D (5 bases). With 7 bases removed from V and 7 bases from J, the gap between germline ends came to 17 bases. Germline assignment: CDR1 SEHNR and CDR2 FQNEAQ (reference sequence). The CDR3 contains 13 residues. CDR3 nucleotide sequence: TGTGCCAGCACGCCCGCGCACCCAGGGGAGCAGTACCTC. Its protein is CASTPAHPGEQYL.

The chain has TRBV6-1 and TRBJ1-2, with 9 bases matching TRBD1. Germline V gene data show CDR1 as MNHNS and CDR2 as SASEGT. Trimming took 3 bases from V and 7 from J; bases not matched to a gene: 3. This CDR3 is built from 13 residues. This CDR3 is CASSETTGGGYTF. The DNA of the CDR3 is TGTGCCAGCAGTGAGACGACAGGGGGTGGCTACACCTTC.

The V gene is TRBV9, the J gene TRBJ1-2, with 10 bases identical to TRBD1. Germline loops: CDR1 SGDLS, CDR2 YYNGEE. CDR3 length: 17 amino acids. V was pared by 4 bases and J by 6 bases, with 15 bases of the junction left unmatched. In DNA, the CDR3 is TGTGCCAGCAGCACTCGCGCAGGGGGACAGGGGTCGGATGGCTACACCTTC. Its translation is CASSTRAGGQGSDGYTF.

The chain employs TRBV9 and TRBJ2-3, with D unresolved. CDR1 is SGDLS and CDR2 is YYNGEE in the germline V gene. The CDR3 is 14 residues long. V lost 0 bases and J 1 base, leaving 6 bases between the germline ends. CDR3 DNA: TGTGCCAGCAGCGTAGATCGAGGCACAGATACGCAGTATTTT. Encoded protein: CASSVDRGTDTQYF.

The chain couples TRBV7-6 to TRBJ2-7; 7 nucleotides agree with TRBD1. Germline V gives CDR1 SGHVS, CDR2 FNYEAQ. The V gene end was trimmed by 4 bases and the J gene end by 3 bases; junction bases not matched to a gene: 3. This CDR3 is built from 13 residues. The CDR3: CASSSGQDYEQYF. The DNA for the CDR3 is TGTGCCAGCAGCTCCGGACAGGACTACGAGCAGTACTTC.

The V gene is TRBV6-4, the J gene TRBJ1-6, with TRBD1 as a possible D gene (5 bases). Per germline, CDR1 MRHNA and CDR2 SNTAGT. The CDR3 runs 14 residues. Deletions cut 5 bases from V and 8 bases from J, with 13 bases between. The CDR3 protein is CASSYRQFYSPLHF. The DNA for the CDR3 is TGTGCCAGCAGTTACCGACAGTTTTATTCACCCCTCCACTTT.

The genes are TRBV10-1 and TRBJ1-2, with D possibly matching TRBD1 (5 bases). V lost 1 base and J lost 10, with 19 bases in between. The CDR3 runs to 15 residues. Per the germline V gene, CDR1 is WNHNN and CDR2 is SYGVQD (reference sequence). CDR3: CASSEWRAGKVFYTF. The DNA of the CDR3 is TGCGCCAGCAGTGAGTGGAGGGCAGGGAAGGTATTCTACACCTTC.

This clone was recorded only once. The rearrangement uses TRBV6-5 and TRBJ1-1; no firm D call. V dropped 2 bases and J dropped 2 bases, with 3 bases sitting between them. This CDR3 has 12 residues. Germline-derived CDR1 and CDR2 are MNHEY and SVGAGI. The CDR3 sequence: CASSYRNTEAFF. The DNA of the CDR3 is TGTGCCAGCAGTTACCGTAACACTGAAGCTTTCTTT.

This clone was seen just once. The chain employs TRBV5-1 and TRBJ2-5; no clear D gene. Germline CDR1 and CDR2: SGHRS and YFSETQ. This CDR3 region has 14 residues. V was cut by 0 bases and J by 1 base, with 7 bases left in between. The CDR3 is CASSLDRVQETQYF. The CDR3 nucleotides are TGCGCCAGCAGCTTGGATCGGGTCCAAGAGACCCAGTACTTC. Using reference TRBV5-1 and TRBJ2-5 for the parts outside the CDR3, the full variable domain is KAGVTQTPRYLIKTRGQQVTLSCSPISGHRSVSWYQQTPGQGLQFLFEYFSETQRNKGNFPGRFSGRQFSNSRSEMNVSTLELGDSALYLCASSLDRVQETQYFGPGTRLLVL.

The genes are TRBV5-6 and TRBJ2-2; TRBD1 agrees at 7 bases. Germline CDR1 SGHDT, CDR2 YYEEEE. V lost 4 bases, J lost 3 bases, and 9 bases stayed unmatched. The CDR3 is made up of 16 amino acids. In DNA form, the CDR3 reads TGTGCCAGCAGCCCCACAGGGGACGCCCACACCGGGGAGCTGTTTTTT. Its translation is CASSPTGDAHTGELFF.

The chain links TRBV4-1 to TRBJ1-6; tentatively, D is TRBD1 (6 bases). The germline V and J ends were trimmed by 0 bases and 7 bases, with 13 bases remaining between them. Germline-derived CDR1 and CDR2 are MGHRA and YSYEKL. This CDR3 contains 16 residues. The CDR3 loop is CASSQDGGAGNSPLHF. DNA of the CDR3: TGCGCCAGCAGCCAAGATGGGGGGGCAGGGAATTCACCCCTCCACTTT.

This chain connects TRBV30 to TRBJ2-3, with 7 nucleotides matching TRBD2. V was pared by 2 bases and J by 6 bases, with 5 bases of the junction left unmatched. CDR1 and CDR2 (germline): GTSNPN, SVGIG (reference sequence). The CDR3 length is 13 residues. This CDR3 is CAWSYWRGDTQYF. Here the CDR3 DNA reads TGTGCCTGGAGTTATTGGCGGGGGGATACGCAGTATTTT.

As to this clone: Different DNA sequences within this sample yield the same CDR3. V usage is TRBV6-6 and J usage is TRBJ1-5, with D unresolved. V was trimmed by 2 bases and J by 1 base, leaving 6 bases between them. Looked up from germline, CDR1 is MNHNY and CDR2 is SVGAGI (reference sequence). This CDR3 is built from 14 residues. For the CDR3, the DNA is TGTGCCAGCAGTTACGGAGGGAGCAATCAGCCCCAGCATTTT. Protein sequence: CASSYGGSNQPQHF.

The chain employs TRBV9 and TRBJ1-3; 7 bases map to TRBD1. After removal of 2 bases from V and 3 bases from J, the junction contained 14 bases not matched to a gene. This CDR3 spans 18 amino acids. Germline V gene lookup returns CDR1 SGDLS and CDR2 YYNGEE. The CDR3 is CASSVGQETSPIGNTIYF. CDR3 DNA sequence: TGTGCCAGCAGCGTTGGACAGGAGACCTCGCCAATTGGAAACACCATATATTTT.